The 30 T cell receptor beta chains listed next were all sequenced from one sample in a study of cytomegalovirus exposure and HLA in healthy donors. It was with 60 Vbeta and 13 Jbeta primers that the PCR ran. Some clones are missing from TCRdb's copy, which holds only in-frame ones; the method was immunoSEQ multiplex PCR. In the table there are tens of thousands of clones, approximately 71% of which are singletons. Sequenced material: PBMCs. These receptors were taken from a man in his forties or fifties in good health and CMV-seropositive.

V and J are TRBV6-1 and TRBJ2-4; 11 bases match TRBD2. The CDR3 sequence is 15 residues long. V gave up 2 bases and J gave up 8 bases; unmatched junction bases: 5. CDR1 is MNHNS, CDR2 SASEGT, per germline. In nucleotides, the CDR3 is TGTGCCAGCAGTGAATCTTTAGCGGGGGGGCACATTCAGTACTTC. It translates to CASSESLAGGHIQYF.

This clone was seen more than once but under ten times. This chain uses TRBV5-5 with TRBJ1-2; tentatively, D is TRBD1 (5 bases). This CDR3 has 14 amino acids. Germline assignment: CDR1 SGHKS and CDR2 YYEKEE (reference sequence). V lost 0 bases, J lost 4 bases, and 10 bases lay in between. CDR3 in amino acids: CASSLARQPYGYTF. The CDR3 DNA reads TGTGCCAGCAGCTTGGCACGACAGCCCTATGGCTACACCTTC. The variable domain in full, completed from reference TRBV5-5 and TRBJ1-2, reads DAGVTQSPTHLIKTRGQQVTLRCSPISGHKSVSWYQQVLGQGPQFIFQYYEKEERGRGNFPDRFSARQFPNYSSELNVNALLLGDSALYLCASSLARQPYGYTFGSGTRLTVV.

The chain employs TRBV19 and TRBJ1-4; D not resolved. The CDR3 loop spans 14 amino acids. Trimming pared 7 bases from V and 4 bases from J, leaving 13 bases between. CDR1 and CDR2 (germline): LNHDA, SQIVND (reference sequence). In DNA form, the CDR3 reads TGTGCCAGTACCCCGGGAAGACTTAATGAAAAACTGTTTTTT. Encoded protein: CASTPGRLNEKLFF.

This clone was seen a few times. The chain couples TRBV23-1 to TRBJ1-2; D is unclear. TRBV23-1 is placed among ORFs of uncertain function. The ends were cut back, 3 bases at V and 1 base at J, with 12 bases in the middle. The CDR3 is made up of 15 amino acids. The CDR3 region is CASSQQTGDNYGYTF. The DNA for the CDR3 is TGCGCCAGCAGTCAGCAGACCGGGGATAACTATGGCTACACCTTC.

The J gene is TRBJ1-2, the V gene TRBV21-1. TRBV21-1 constitutes a pseudogene. The CDR3 has 15 amino acids. The CDR3 nucleotides read TGTGCCAGCAGCCCAAAGATGGAGGGAGATTATGGCTACACCTTC. This codes for CASSPKMEGDYGYTF.

The chain links TRBV10-2 to TRBJ1-5; TRBD1 aligns across 7 bases. Germline V lookup: CDR1 WSHSY, CDR2 SAAADI. The length of the CDR3 is 12 residues. The V and J ends lost 7 bases and 6 bases, in that order; junction bases with no gene match: 3. CDR3 in amino acids: CASNQGGQPQHF. The CDR3 DNA is TGCGCCAGCAACCAGGGGGGTCAGCCCCAGCATTTT.

The V and J genes are TRBV18 and TRBJ1-4; no reliable D call. With 3 bases removed from V and 0 bases from J, the gap between germline ends came to 8 bases. Germline CDR1 KGHSH, CDR2 LQKENI. The CDR3 contains 15 residues. The CDR3 loop is CASSPLASTNEKLFF. CDR3 bases: TGTGCCAGCTCACCTCTGGCCTCAACTAATGAAAAACTGTTTTTT.

This chain uses TRBV6-5 with TRBJ1-6, with D maybe TRBD1 (6 bases). Trimming took off 5 bases at V and 4 bases at J, with 12 bases between the two ends. The germline CDR1 and CDR2 sequences are MNHEY and SVGAGI. The CDR3 is 15 amino acids. The CDR3 DNA reads as TGTGCCAGCAGTCCGCGGACAGCTTATAATTCACCCCTCCACTTT. This translates into CASSPRTAYNSPLHF.

The V and J genes are TRBV28 and TRBJ1-1; weak D call: TRBD1 (5 bases). Germline V gene lookup returns CDR1 MDHEN and CDR2 SYDVKM. V was clipped by 3 bases and J by 1 base, with 21 bases between them. This CDR3 has 18 amino acids. The CDR3 loop reads CASSLDGWSGRANTEAFF. CDR3 sequence (DNA): TGTGCCAGCAGTTTGGATGGTTGGTCGGGCAGGGCGAACACTGAAGCTTTCTTT.

The chain uses TRBV5-4 and TRBJ1-1; no clear D. The CDR3 has 14 amino acids. Per the germline V gene, CDR1 is SGHNT and CDR2 is YYREEE (reference sequence). Trimming removed 6 bases at V and 0 bases at J, with 12 bases between. The CDR3 spells CASNYLGVNTEAFF. CDR3 DNA: TGTGCCAGCAACTATCTCGGGGTGAACACTGAAGCTTTCTTT. The whole variable domain, filled in from reference TRBV5-4 and TRBJ1-1, reads ETGVTQSPTHLIKTRGQQVTLRCSSQSGHNTVSWYQQALGQGPQFIFQYYREEENGRGNFPPRFSGLQFPNYSSELNVNALELDDSALYLCASNYLGVNTEAFFGQGTRLTVV.

V is TRBV19 and J is TRBJ1-2; 7 bases fit TRBD1. The CDR3 loop spans 14 amino acids. With V trimmed by 5 bases and J by 3 bases, 6 bases remained unmatched. The V gene's germline CDR1 is LNHDA and CDR2 SQIVND (reference sequence). The CDR3 is CASSVTGVDYGYTF. CDR3 bases: TGTGCCAGTAGTGTAACAGGGGTGGACTATGGCTACACCTTC.

This chain joins TRBV5-4 and TRBJ2-1; TRBD2 is a possible D gene (7 bases). Germline V gene sequence: CDR1 SGHNT, CDR2 YYREEE (reference sequence). V dropped 0 bases and J dropped 0 bases, with 16 bases sitting between them. There are 18 residues in the CDR3. CDR3 nucleotide sequence: TGTGCCAGCAGCTTGGTGGGGGGCGGGAGCAGCTCCTACAATGAGCAGTTCTTC. It yields the protein CASSLVGGGSSSYNEQFF.

The chain recombines TRBV7-7 with TRBJ2-3; 8 nucleotides match TRBD2. Germline V CDR1 and CDR2: SSHAT, FNYEAQ (reference sequence). The CDR3 is made up of 15 amino acids. V was pared by 5 bases and J by 6 bases, with 10 bases of the junction left unmatched. In nucleotides, the CDR3 is TGTGCCAGCAGCCTTAGTACTAGCGGTGGGGATACGCAGTATTTT. It specifies CASSLSTSGGDTQYF.

This chain uses TRBV28 with TRBJ2-2, with TRBD2 identical over 14 bases. This CDR3 is built from 16 residues. CDR1 is MDHEN, CDR2 SYDVKM, per germline. V lost 2 bases, J lost 5 bases, and 1 base stayed unmatched. The DNA of the CDR3 is TGTGCCAGCAGTTTAGGACTAGCGGGAGGAACCGGGGAGCTGTTTTTT. Its translation: CASSLGLAGGTGELFF.

The chain links TRBV30 to TRBJ1-2; 9 bases map to TRBD1. J was trimmed by 3 bases and V by 0 bases; bases with no gene match: 5. The CDR3 is 15 amino acids. CDR1 is GTSNPN and CDR2 is SVGIG in the germline V gene (reference sequence). The CDR3 coding sequence is TGTGCCTGGAGTGTATCCCGGACAGGGGACTATGGCTACACCTTC. This gives the protein CAWSVSRTGDYGYTF.

This clone was observed a few times. The genes are TRBV6-5 and TRBJ2-1; 7 bases are a match to TRBD2. The CDR3 is made up of 13 amino acids. The germline CDR1 and CDR2 sequences are MNHEY and SVGAGI. V shed 3 bases, J shed 9 bases, and the junction held 5 bases outside the gene matches. CDR3 sequence (DNA): TGTGCCAGCAGTTATGGGAGGGGAGGTGAGCAGTTCTTC. Its protein is CASSYGRGGEQFF.

The rearrangement links TRBV7-2 to TRBJ1-1; D is ambiguous. V lost 1 base and J 10 bases, leaving 10 bases between the germline ends. Germline values: CDR1 SGHTA, CDR2 FQGNSA. The CDR3 loop spans 12 amino acids. The CDR3 coding sequence is TGTGCCAGCAGCTTAGTGGCAGGTGGAGCTTTCTTT. Amino acid sequence: CASSLVAGGAFF.

The chain links TRBV30 to TRBJ2-5; TRBD2 matches at 13 bases. V dropped 1 base and J dropped 6; count of bases not matched to a gene: 8. The CDR3 loop spans 16 amino acids. Looked up from germline, CDR1 is GTSNPN and CDR2 is SVGIG (reference sequence). The CDR3 region is CAWSDTSGGARKTQYF. The DNA of the CDR3 is TGTGCCTGGAGTGATACTAGCGGGGGGGCCAGGAAGACCCAGTACTTC. Filled out from reference TRBV30 and TRBJ2-5, the complete variable domain reads SQTIHQWPATLVQPVGSPLSLECTVEGTSNPNLYWYRQAAGRGLQLLFYSVGIGQISSEVPQNLSASRPQDRQFILSSKKLLLSDSGFYLCAWSDTSGGARKTQYFGPGTRLLVL.

This chain uses TRBV5-4 with TRBJ2-1; 8 bases are shared with TRBD2. The CDR3 length is 13 residues. CDR1 is SGHNT, CDR2 YYREEE, per germline (reference sequence). V lost 7 bases, J lost 4 bases, and 4 bases stayed unmatched. CDR3 nucleotides: TGTGCCAGCGGGGAGCGGGGGTACAATGAGCAGTTCTTC. This sequence encodes CASGERGYNEQFF.

In nucleotides, the CDR3 is TGTGCCAGCAGCTGGGGGGGCTACGAGCAGTACTTC. The encoded protein is CASSWGGYEQYF. The rearrangement uses TRBV5-4 and TRBJ2-7; 7 bases agree with TRBD2. Germline lookup yields CDR1 SGHNT and CDR2 YYREEE (reference sequence). This CDR3 region has 12 residues. The junction had 0 bases not matched to a gene; V was cut back by 3 bases and J by 3 bases. The full variable domain, completed using reference TRBV5-4 and TRBJ2-7, is ETGVTQSPTHLIKTRGQQVTLRCSSQSGHNTVSWYQQALGQGPQFIFQYYREEENGRGNFPPRFSGLQFPNYSSELNVNALELDDSALYLCASSWGGYEQYFGPGTRLTVT.

V gene TRBV19 combines with J gene TRBJ1-1; 10 nucleotides align to TRBD1. Germline V gene sequence: CDR1 LNHDA, CDR2 SQIVND (reference sequence). V was pared by 5 bases and J by 5 bases, with 11 bases of the junction left unmatched. The CDR3 contains 16 residues. CDR3 sequence reads: CASSDPRQGARTEAFF. DNA for the CDR3: TGTGCCAGTAGTGACCCCCGACAGGGGGCTAGGACTGAAGCTTTCTTT.

V gene TRBV7-8 combines with J gene TRBJ2-7; D uncertain. The germline V and J ends were trimmed by 5 bases and 0 bases, with 5 bases remaining between them. CDR1 and CDR2 (germline): SGHVS, FQNEAQ. This CDR3 is 12 amino acids long. CDR3 coding DNA: TGTGCCAGCAGCCTGAGCTCCTACGAGCAGTACTTC. Translated, it gives CASSLSSYEQYF.

The chain combines TRBV5-4 with TRBJ1-4, with D perhaps matching TRBD1 (6 bases). V lost 4 bases, J lost 5 bases, and 18 bases lay in between. This CDR3 comprises 16 residues. Germline values: CDR1 SGHNT, CDR2 YYREEE (reference sequence). Written as DNA, the CDR3 is TGTGCCAGCAGCCGTCGTGGGGGCGGCCGGAATGAAAAACTGTTTTTT. Translated: CASSRRGGGRNEKLFF.

The rearrangement uses TRBV7-2 and TRBJ2-1, with TRBD2 identical over 11 bases. The CDR3 runs to 16 residues. The trim removed 5 bases at V and 3 bases at J, leaving 6 bases unmatched. The germline V gene has CDR1 SGHTA and CDR2 FQGNSA. In DNA form, the CDR3 reads TGTGCCAGCAGCCGGAGGCTAGCGGGGGGCTACAATGAGCAGTTCTTC. Its translation: CASSRRLAGGYNEQFF.

The chain uses TRBV5-5 and TRBJ1-5, with D possibly TRBD1 on 6 matching bases. V lost 0 bases to trimming and J lost 2 bases, with 9 bases between them. This CDR3 has 15 amino acids. Germline assignment: CDR1 SGHKS and CDR2 YYEKEE (reference sequence). The CDR3: CASSLVGAGNQPQHF. The CDR3 DNA sequence: TGTGCCAGCAGCTTGGTGGGGGCCGGCAATCAGCCCCAGCATTTT.

This clone was recorded at least ten times. The J gene is TRBJ1-1, the V gene TRBV7-9; no reliable D call. Germline-derived CDR1 and CDR2 are SEHNR and FQNEAQ (reference sequence). The CDR3 runs to 13 residues. The V end lost 6 bases, the J end lost 1 base, and 9 bases lay between the germline ends. Written as DNA, the CDR3 is TGTGCCAGCAGTAATTGGCAGAACACTGAAGCTTTCTTT. It translates to CASSNWQNTEAFF. Supplemented by reference TRBV7-9 and TRBJ1-1, the full variable domain reads DTGVSQNPRHKITKRGQNVTFRCDPISEHNRLYWYRQTLGQGPEFLTYFQNEAQLEKSRLLSDRFSAERPKGSFSTLEIQRTEQGDSAMYLCASSNWQNTEAFFGQGTRLTVV.

This chain joins TRBV2 and TRBJ2-7; D perhaps matches TRBD2 (6 bases). CDR1 is SNHLY and CDR2 is FYNNEI in the germline V gene. The CDR3 has 16 amino acids. Trimming pared 3 bases from V and 3 bases from J, leaving 18 bases between. The CDR3 coding sequence is TGTGCCAGCAGTGATCCGTGGTGGGAGGCCGACTACGAGCAGTACTTC. As protein: CASSDPWWEADYEQYF.

This chain connects TRBV5-4 to TRBJ2-1; tentative D call: TRBD1 (5 bases). Germline assignment: CDR1 SGHNT and CDR2 YYREEE (reference sequence). Trimming took off 0 bases at V and 0 bases at J, with 16 bases between the two ends. This CDR3 contains 18 residues. DNA for the CDR3: TGTGCCAGCAGCTTGGCCAGCAGGGCCGGTAGCTCCTACAATGAGCAGTTCTTC. This encodes CASSLASRAGSSYNEQFF.

The gene calls are TRBV4-2 and TRBJ2-1, with 7 bases fitting TRBD2. The junction had 17 bases not matched to a gene; V was cut back by 4 bases and J by 8 bases. Germline-derived CDR1 and CDR2 are LGHNA and YNFKEQ. CDR3 length: 17 residues. The CDR3 coding sequence is TGTGCCAGCAGCCGGGGCGGGGCGGGAGAGTATTCCGATGAGCAGTTCTTC. This translates into CASSRGGAGEYSDEQFF.

The rearrangement joins TRBV6-6 to TRBJ1-2; D gene unclear. Trimming pared 0 bases from V and 4 bases from J, leaving 12 bases between. The CDR3 runs to 15 residues. Germline assignment: CDR1 MNHNY and CDR2 SVGAGI (reference sequence). The CDR3 DNA reads TGTGCCAGCAGTTACTCGAGGTTAGGATCCTATGGCTACACCTTC. Translation: CASSYSRLGSYGYTF.